These 17 T cell receptor beta chains came from one sample sequenced in a study of blood T cell repertoires in COVID-19. Clones were read by immunoSEQ multiplex PCR, and TCRdb kept only the in-frame ones, dropping some. The table records approximately 160,000 clones, around 84% of them present only once. The sequenced material came from PBMCs or T cells enriched from blood (not recorded which). These receptors all stem from a man aged 35 to 55 who had recovered from COVID-19.

The V call is TRBV7-2, the J call TRBJ1-2; a weak D match, TRBD1 (5 bases). Germline V lookup: CDR1 SGHTA, CDR2 FQGNSA. V was shortened by 3 bases and J by 4 bases, with 24 bases between the two germline ends. The length of the CDR3 is 18 residues. The CDR3 loop is CASSFRGGRELLLYGYTF. CDR3 in DNA: TGTGCCAGCAGCTTCCGGGGGGGAAGGGAGCTTCTTCTCTATGGCTACACCTTC.

The genes are TRBV9 and TRBJ2-5; maybe TRBD2 (5 bases). With 4 bases removed from V and 2 bases from J, the gap between germline ends came to 15 bases. CDR3 length: 15 residues. Per the germline V gene, CDR1 is SGDLS and CDR2 is YYNGEE. CDR3 sequence (DNA): TGTGCCAGCAGCCCCTCGGGGTTACTACAAGAGACCCAGTACTTC. It codes for CASSPSGLLQETQYF.

This rearrangement joins TRBV5-6 to TRBJ2-7; 9 nucleotides line up with TRBD1. The CDR3 is 15 amino acids. CDR1 is SGHDT, CDR2 YYEEEE, per germline. With 3 bases clipped from V and 5 bases from J, the junction kept 9 bases outside the gene matches. The CDR3 sequence is CASSWMGQGLNEQYV. The CDR3 DNA follows: TGTGCCAGCAGCTGGATGGGACAGGGTCTTAACGAGCAGTACGTC.

This chain connects TRBV28 to TRBJ1-3, with D uncertain. The CDR3 runs 11 residues. Trimming removed 3 bases at V and 7 bases at J, with 4 bases between. Germline V CDR1 and CDR2: MDHEN, SYDVKM. CDR3 bases: TGTGCCAGCAGTTTCCGGAACACCATATATTTT. Protein product: CASSFRNTIYF.

CDR3 nucleotides: TGCGCCAGCAGCTTGTATCGAGGGACAGGGAATTCACCCCTCCACTTT. Translating gives CASSLYRGTGNSPLHF. This rearrangement joins TRBV5-1 to TRBJ1-6; TRBD1 aligns across 9 bases. The V segment lost 1 base and the J segment 7 bases; nucleotides outside the gene matches: 6. Germline V gene sequence: CDR1 SGHRS, CDR2 YFSETQ. CDR3 size: 16 residues. Filled out from reference TRBV5-1 and TRBJ1-6, the complete variable domain reads KAGVTQTPRYLIKTRGQQVTLSCSPISGHRSVSWYQQTPGQGLQFLFEYFSETQRNKGNFPGRFSGRQFSNSRSEMNVSTLELGDSALYLCASSLYRGTGNSPLHFGNGTRLTVT.

V usage is TRBV6-5 and J usage is TRBJ1-1; D unclear. There are 15 residues in the CDR3. From germline, CDR1 is MNHEY and CDR2 SVGAGI. V gave up 0 bases and J gave up 1 base, with 9 bases separating them. The CDR3: CASSYSGVRNTEAFF. The CDR3 region has the DNA TGTGCCAGCAGTTACTCCGGGGTTAGGAACACTGAAGCTTTCTTT.

This sequence joins TRBV11-3 and TRBJ2-2, with TRBD2 identical over 10 bases. Germline CDR1 reads SGHNT; CDR2 reads YENEEA. Unmatched junction bases numbered 5, after V lost 5 bases and J lost 5 bases. CDR3 length: 15 residues. The CDR3 region has the DNA TGTGCCAGCAGCCTTAATAGCGGGGGGACCGGGGAGCTGTTTTTT. This codes for CASSLNSGGTGELFF.

The gene calls are TRBV19 and TRBJ2-3; TRBD2 matches at 7 bases. The length of the CDR3 is 15 residues. The V and J ends lost 4 bases and 1 base, in that order; junction bases with no gene match: 5. Germline V gene data show CDR1 as LNHDA and CDR2 as SQIVND (reference sequence). The CDR3 sequence is CASSTGGARTDTQYF. Here the CDR3 DNA reads TGTGCCAGTAGTACGGGGGGAGCACGCACAGATACGCAGTATTTT.

This chain connects TRBV19 to TRBJ1-2; 9 bases line up with TRBD1. V was pared by 3 bases and J by 7 bases, with 3 bases of the junction left unmatched. CDR1 is LNHDA, CDR2 SQIVND, per germline (reference sequence). CDR3 size: 13 residues. The CDR3 DNA follows: TGTGCCAGTAGTATGGACAGGGGAAGTGGCTACACCTTC. Encoded protein: CASSMDRGSGYTF. Full variable domain (remainder filled in from reference TRBV19 and TRBJ1-2): DGGITQSPKYLFRKEGQNVTLSCEQNLNHDAMYWYRQDPGQGLRLIYYSQIVNDFQKGDIAEGYSVSREKKESFPLTVTSAQKNPTAFYLCASSMDRGSGYTFGSGTRLTVV.

The chain recombines TRBV5-6 with TRBJ2-5, with a tentative D call TRBD2 (6 bases). Germline V CDR1 and CDR2: SGHDT, YYEEEE. V lost 4 bases and J lost 2, with 9 bases in between. The length of the CDR3 is 13 residues. CDR3 residues: CASSGRGQETQYF. The DNA for the CDR3 is TGTGCCAGCAGCGGGCGGGGTCAAGAGACCCAGTACTTC.

The chain recombines TRBV7-3 with TRBJ1-5, with unresolved D. Trimming removed 1 base at V and 7 bases at J, with 8 bases between. The V gene's germline CDR1 is SGHTA and CDR2 FQGTGA. The CDR3 is made up of 13 amino acids. The CDR3 protein is CASSLRPGQPQHF. The DNA for the CDR3 is TGTGCCAGCAGCTTAAGGCCGGGGCAGCCCCAGCATTTT.

V is TRBV3-1 (or the pseudogene TRBV3-2) and J is TRBJ1-5; D unresolved. V dropped 1 base and J dropped 7 bases, with 8 bases sitting between them. This CDR3 has 13 amino acids. The germline CDR1 and CDR2 sequences are LGHDT and YNNKEL (reference sequence). The CDR3 bases are TGTGCCAGCAGCCAAGGCCCAGGACAGCCCCAGCATTTT. Translated: CASSQGPGQPQHF.

This chain links TRBV19 with TRBJ1-2; the match to TRBD1 covers 9 bases. V trimming: 8 bases; J trimming: 4 bases; junction bases outside the gene matches: 14. Germline V gene sequence: CDR1 LNHDA, CDR2 SQIVND (reference sequence). The CDR3 spans 16 residues. CDR3 nucleotide sequence: TGTGCCAGTTATTCCGGGACAGGGTGGATTAGCTATGGCTACACCTTC. Translation gives CASYSGTGWISYGYTF.

This clone showed up just once. The chain has TRBV5-1 and TRBJ2-1, with TRBD2 matching 11 bases. The CDR3 is made up of 18 amino acids. Germline V gene sequence: CDR1 SGHRS, CDR2 YFSETQ. V shed 0 bases and J 3 bases; nucleotides not matched to a gene: 8. Here the CDR3 reads CASSLGLAGKFNYNEQFF. The CDR3 DNA follows: TGCGCCAGCAGCTTGGGACTAGCGGGGAAATTTAACTACAATGAGCAGTTCTTC.

The J gene is TRBJ2-5, the V gene TRBV7-3, with D unclear. Germline CDR1 reads SGHTA; CDR2 reads FQGTGA. This CDR3 is 13 amino acids long. V gave up 5 bases and J gave up 2 bases, with 9 bases separating them. For the CDR3, the DNA is TGTGCCAGCAGCACTAACCCGCAAGAGACCCAGTACTTC. This codes for CASSTNPQETQYF.

V gene TRBV3-1 (or the pseudogene TRBV3-2) combines with J gene TRBJ2-2; 15 bases are a match to TRBD2. Unmatched junction bases numbered 6, after V lost 3 bases and J lost 7 bases. The CDR3 extends over 17 amino acids. Per germline, CDR1 LGHDT and CDR2 YNNKEL (reference sequence). CDR3 sequence: CASSHGLAGGSGGELFF. In DNA, the CDR3 is TGTGCCAGCAGCCACGGACTAGCGGGGGGGTCCGGCGGGGAGCTGTTTTTT.

CDR3 coding DNA: TGTGCCAGCAGCTTAGTAGCGGTCATTTCCTACAATGAGCAGTTCTTC. This translates into CASSLVAVISYNEQFF. The chain recombines TRBV7-2 with TRBJ2-1, with D possibly matching TRBD2 (6 bases). The germline CDR1 and CDR2 sequences are SGHTA and FQGNSA. The CDR3 has 16 amino acids. Trimming left V 1 base short and J 1 base short, with 11 bases between.